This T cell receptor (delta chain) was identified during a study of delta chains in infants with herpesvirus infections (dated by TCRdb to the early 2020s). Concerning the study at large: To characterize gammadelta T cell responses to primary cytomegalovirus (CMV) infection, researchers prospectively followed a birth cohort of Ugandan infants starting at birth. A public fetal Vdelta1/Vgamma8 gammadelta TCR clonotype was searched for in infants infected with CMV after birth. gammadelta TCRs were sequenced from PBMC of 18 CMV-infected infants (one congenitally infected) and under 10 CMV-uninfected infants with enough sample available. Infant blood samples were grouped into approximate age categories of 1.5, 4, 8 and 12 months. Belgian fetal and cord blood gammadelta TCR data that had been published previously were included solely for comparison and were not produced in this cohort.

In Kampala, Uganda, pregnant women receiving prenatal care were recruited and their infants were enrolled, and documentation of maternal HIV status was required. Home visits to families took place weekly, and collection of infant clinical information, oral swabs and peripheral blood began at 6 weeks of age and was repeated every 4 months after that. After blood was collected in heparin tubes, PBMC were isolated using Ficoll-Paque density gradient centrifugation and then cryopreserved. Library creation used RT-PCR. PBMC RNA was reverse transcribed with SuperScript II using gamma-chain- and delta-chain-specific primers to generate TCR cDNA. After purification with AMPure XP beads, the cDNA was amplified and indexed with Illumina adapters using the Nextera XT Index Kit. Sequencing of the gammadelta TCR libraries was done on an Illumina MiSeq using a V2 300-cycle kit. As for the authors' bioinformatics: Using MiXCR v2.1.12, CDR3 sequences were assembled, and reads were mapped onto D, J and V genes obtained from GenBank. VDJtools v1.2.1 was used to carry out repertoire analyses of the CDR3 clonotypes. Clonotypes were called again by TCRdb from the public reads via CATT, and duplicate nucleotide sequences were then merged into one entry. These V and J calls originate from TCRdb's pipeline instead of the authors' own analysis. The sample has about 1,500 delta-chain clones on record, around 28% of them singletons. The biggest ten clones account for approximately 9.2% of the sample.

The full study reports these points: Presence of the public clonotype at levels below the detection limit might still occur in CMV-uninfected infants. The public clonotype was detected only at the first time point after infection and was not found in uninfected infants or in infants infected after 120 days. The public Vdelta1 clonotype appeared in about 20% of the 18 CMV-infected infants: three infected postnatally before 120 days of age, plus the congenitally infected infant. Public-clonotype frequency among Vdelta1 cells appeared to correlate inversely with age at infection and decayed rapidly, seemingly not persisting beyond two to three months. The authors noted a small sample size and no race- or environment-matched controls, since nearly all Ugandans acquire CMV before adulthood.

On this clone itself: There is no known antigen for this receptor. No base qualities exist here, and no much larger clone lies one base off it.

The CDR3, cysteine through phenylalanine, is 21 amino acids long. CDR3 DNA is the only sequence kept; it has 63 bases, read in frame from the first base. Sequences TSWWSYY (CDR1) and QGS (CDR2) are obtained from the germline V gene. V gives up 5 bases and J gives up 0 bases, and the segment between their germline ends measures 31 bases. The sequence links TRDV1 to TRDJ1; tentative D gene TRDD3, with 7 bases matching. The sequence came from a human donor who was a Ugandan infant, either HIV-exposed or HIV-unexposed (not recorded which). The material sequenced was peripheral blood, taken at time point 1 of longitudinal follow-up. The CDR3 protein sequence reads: CALGWPSLKNRVWGYTDKLIF. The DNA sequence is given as TGTGCTCTTGGGTGGCCTTCCCTAAAGAATCGTGTCTGGGGGTACACCGATAAACTCATCTTT.